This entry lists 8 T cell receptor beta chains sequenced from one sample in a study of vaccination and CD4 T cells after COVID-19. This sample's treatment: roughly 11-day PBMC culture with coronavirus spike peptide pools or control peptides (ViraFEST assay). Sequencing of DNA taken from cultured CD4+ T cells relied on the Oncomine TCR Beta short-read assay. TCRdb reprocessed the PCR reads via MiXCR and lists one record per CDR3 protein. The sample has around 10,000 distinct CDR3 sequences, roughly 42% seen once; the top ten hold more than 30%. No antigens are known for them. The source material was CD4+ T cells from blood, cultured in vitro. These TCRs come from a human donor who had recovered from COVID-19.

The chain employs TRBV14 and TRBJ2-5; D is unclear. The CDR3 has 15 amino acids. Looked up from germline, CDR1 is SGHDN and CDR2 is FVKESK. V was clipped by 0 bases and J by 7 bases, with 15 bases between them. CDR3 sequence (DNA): TGTGCCAGCAGCCAAGATTCCGAATTCAGAAGGACCCAGTACTTC. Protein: CASSQDSEFRRTQYF.

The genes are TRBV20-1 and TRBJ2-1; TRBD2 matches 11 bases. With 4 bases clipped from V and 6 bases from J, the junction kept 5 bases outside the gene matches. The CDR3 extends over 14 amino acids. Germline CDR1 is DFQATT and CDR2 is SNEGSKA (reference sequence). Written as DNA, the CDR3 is TGCAGTGCTACGCGACTAGCGGGGCGCAATGAGCAGTTCTTC. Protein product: CSATRLAGRNEQFF.

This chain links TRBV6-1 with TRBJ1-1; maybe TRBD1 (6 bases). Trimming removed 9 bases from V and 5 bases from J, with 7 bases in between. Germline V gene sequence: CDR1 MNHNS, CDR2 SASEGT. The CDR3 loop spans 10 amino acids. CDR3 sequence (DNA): TGTGCCAGAGGGGGGACTGAAGCTTTCTTT. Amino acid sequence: CARGGTEAFF.

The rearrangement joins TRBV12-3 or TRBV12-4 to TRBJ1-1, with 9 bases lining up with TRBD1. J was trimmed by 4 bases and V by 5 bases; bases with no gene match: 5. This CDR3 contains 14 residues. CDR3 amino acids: CASSLQGAGTEAFF. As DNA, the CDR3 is TGTGCCAGCAGTCTACAGGGGGCGGGCACTGAAGCTTTCTTT.

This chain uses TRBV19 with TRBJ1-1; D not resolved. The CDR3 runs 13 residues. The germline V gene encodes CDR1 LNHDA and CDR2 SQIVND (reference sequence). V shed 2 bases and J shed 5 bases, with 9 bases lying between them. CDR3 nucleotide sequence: TGTGCCAGTAGTATAAGAGGGTCGACTGAAGCTTTCTTT. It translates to CASSIRGSTEAFF.

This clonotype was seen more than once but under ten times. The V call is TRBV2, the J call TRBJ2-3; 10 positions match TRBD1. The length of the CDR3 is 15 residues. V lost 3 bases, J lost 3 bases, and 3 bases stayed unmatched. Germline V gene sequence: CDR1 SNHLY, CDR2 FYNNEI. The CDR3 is CASSDRTGGTDTQYF. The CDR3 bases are TGTGCCAGCAGTGATCGGACAGGGGGAACAGATACGCAGTATTTT. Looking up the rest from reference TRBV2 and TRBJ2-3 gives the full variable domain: EPEVTQTPSHQVTQMGQEVILRCVPISNHLYFYWYRQILGQKVEFLVSFYNNEISEKSEIFDDQFSVERPDGSNFTLKIRSTKLEDSAMYFCASSDRTGGTDTQYFGPGTRLTVL.

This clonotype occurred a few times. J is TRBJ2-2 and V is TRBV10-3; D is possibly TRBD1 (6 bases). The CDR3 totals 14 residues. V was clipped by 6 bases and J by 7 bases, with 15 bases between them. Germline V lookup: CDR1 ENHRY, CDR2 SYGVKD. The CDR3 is CAIRSGTTNGELFF. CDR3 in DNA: TGTGCCATCAGGTCCGGGACAACAAACGGGGAGCTGTTTTTT.

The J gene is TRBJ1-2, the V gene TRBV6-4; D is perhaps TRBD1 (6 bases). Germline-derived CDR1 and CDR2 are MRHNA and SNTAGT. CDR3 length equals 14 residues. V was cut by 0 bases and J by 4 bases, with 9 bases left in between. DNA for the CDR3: TGTGCCAGCAGTGACTCGTGGGGGGCCTATGGCTACACCTTC. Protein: CASSDSWGAYGYTF.